Listed below are T cell receptor beta chains from one sample, sequenced in a study of T cells in Graves' hyperthyroidism and ophthalmopathy. Using its own MiXCR run on the multiplex PCR reads, TCRdb lists one record per CDR3 protein. The repertoire consists of fewer than 900,000 distinct CDR3 sequences, with 15% to 20% occurring once and the leading ten covering under 8.5%. The sequenced sample consisted of blood. The receptors were gathered from a man aged 18 to 30 with Graves' hyperthyroidism. CDR3s include the opening cysteine and the closing phenylalanine or tryptophan. D genes are given only for firm matches. Clone size is given for some rows only: seen once, a few or many times, or a class if the clone is expanded.

>TRBV20-1|TRBJ2-4|few|TRBD2
CSARGFSGRAKNIQYF
TGCAGTGCTAGAGGTTTTAGCGGGAGGGCCAAAAACATTCAGTACTTC
>TRBV6-1|TRBJ1-2|few|-
CASTTGRGGYTF
TGTGCCAGCACGACGGGGCGTGGCGGCTACACCTTC
>TRBV28|TRBJ2-2|many|-
CASSPLNTGELFF
TGTGCCAGCAGTCCTTTAAACACCGGGGAGCTGTTTTTT
>TRBV30|TRBJ1-2|-|-
CAWYRDRSRGYTF
TGTGCCTGGTACCGCGACCGTTCAAGAGGCTACACCTTC
>TRBV7-8|TRBJ2-1|many|TRBD2
CASSLGGGSYNEQFF
TGTGCCAGCAGCTTAGGGGGGGGCTCCTACAATGAGCAGTTCTTC
>TRBV13|TRBJ2-7|many|-
CASSLRAVAYEQYF
TGTGCCAGCAGCTTACGGGCAGTCGCTTACGAGCAGTACTTC
>TRBV7-2|TRBJ2-4|few|-
CASSLDQVENIQYF
TGTGCCAGCAGCTTAGATCAAGTCGAAAACATTCAGTACTTC
>TRBV28|TRBJ2-1|many|-
CASSLQYRGIYNEQFF
TGTGCCAGCAGTTTACAGTACCGCGGGATCTACAATGAGCAGTTCTTC
>TRBV7-2|TRBJ1-2|-|TRBD1
CASSFQTGSAGYTF
TGTGCCAGCAGTTTCCAGACAGGGTCGGCTGGCTACACCTTC
>TRBV20-1|TRBJ1-4|many|-
CSAYYAGQKLFF
TGCAGTGCCTACTATGCTGGACAAAAACTGTTTTTT
>TRBV12-3/TRBV12-4|TRBJ2-2|many|-
CASSPTGPTNTGELFF
TGTGCCAGCAGTCCCACCGGACCTACGAACACCGGGGAGCTGTTTTTT
>TRBV30|TRBJ1-5|-|-
CAWSVPPKEGVGNQPQHF
TGTGCCTGGAGTGTACCTCCTAAAGAGGGGGTAGGGAATCAGCCCCAGCATTTT
>TRBV6-2/TRBV6-3|TRBJ2-4|few|-
CASSYVPHRATLAKNIQYF
TGTGCCAGCAGTTACGTACCCCATCGGGCCACCCTAGCCAAAAACATTCAGTACTTC
>TRBV27|TRBJ1-5|many|TRBD1
CASREGGPRDQPQHF
TGTGCCAGCAGAGAAGGGGGCCCACGAGACCAGCCCCAGCATTTT
>TRBV28|TRBJ2-1|few|TRBD1
CASSTGTDGYNEQFF
TGTGCCAGCAGTACCGGGACAGATGGCTACAATGAGCAGTTCTTC
>TRBV30|TRBJ2-3|many|TRBD2
CAWSVRAGRGDTQYF
TGTGCCTGGAGTGTACGAGCGGGAAGGGGAGATACGCAGTATTTT
>TRBV12-3/TRBV12-4|TRBJ2-5|few|-
CASSLAGWGYQETQYF
TGTGCCAGCAGTTTAGCGGGGTGGGGTTACCAAGAGACCCAGTACTTC
>TRBV7-8|TRBJ1-2|-|-
CASSQDPSFLNYGYTF
TGTGCCAGCAGCCAAGATCCATCATTTCTCAACTATGGCTACACCTTC
>TRBV18|TRBJ2-5|many|-
CASSPLGRVKETQYF
TGTGCCAGCTCACCACTGGGCAGGGTGAAGGAGACCCAGTACTTC
>TRBV12-3/TRBV12-4|TRBJ1-1|many|-
CASSFQRWGADTEAFF
TGTGCCAGCAGTTTCCAACGATGGGGGGCGGACACTGAAGCTTTCTTT
>TRBV5-1|TRBJ2-3|-|TRBD2
CASSFFLAGGRDTQYF
TGCGCCAGCAGCTTTTTCCTAGCGGGAGGCCGGGATACGCAGTATTTT
>TRBV19|TRBJ1-5|-|TRBD1
CASSILQGALENNQPQHF
TGTGCCAGTAGTATCCTACAGGGGGCGTTGGAAAACAATCAGCCCCAGCATTTT
>TRBV28|TRBJ2-5|-|TRBD2
CASSFSSGILETQYF
TGTGCCAGCAGTTTCTCTAGCGGGATTCTAGAGACCCAGTACTTC
>TRBV7-9|TRBJ2-3|once|TRBD1
CASSPGAGTGGLTDTQYF
TGTGCCAGCAGCCCCGGGGCTGGGACAGGGGGCCTCACAGATACGCAGTATTTT
>TRBV10-3|TRBJ1-1|-|TRBD1
CAIRGQGGASEDTEAFF
TGTGCCATCAGGGGACAGGGTGGGGCGAGCGAAGATACTGAAGCTTTCTTT
>TRBV6-2/TRBV6-3|TRBJ2-1|-|TRBD2
CASSYDPSGSPYNEQFF
TGTGCCAGCAGTTACGACCCTAGCGGGAGCCCCTACAATGAGCAGTTCTTC
>TRBV30|TRBJ1-4|many|-
CAWNPLGLNEKLFF
TGTGCCTGGAACCCACTGGGACTTAATGAAAAACTGTTTTTT
>TRBV3-1|TRBJ2-7|many|TRBD2
CASSRLAGGMSEQYF
TGTGCCAGCAGTCGGCTAGCGGGAGGGATGAGCGAGCAGTACTTC
>TRBV7-2|TRBJ2-7|-|-
CASSSRTALAYEQYF
TGTGCCAGCAGCTCTAGGACGGCTCTGGCCTACGAGCAGTACTTC
>TRBV4-3|TRBJ2-7|-|TRBD2
CASSHGAGVSYEQYF
TGCGCCAGCAGCCACGGAGCGGGAGTCTCCTACGAGCAGTACTTC
>TRBV12-3/TRBV12-4|TRBJ1-5|few|-
CASTPGWVYSNQPQHF
TGTGCCAGCACCCCGGGGTGGGTGTATAGCAATCAGCCCCAGCATTTT
>TRBV19|TRBJ1-2|few|-
CASDQGPRYGYTF
TGTGCCAGTGATCAGGGCCCCCGCTATGGCTACACCTTC
>TRBV29-1|TRBJ2-7|-|-
CSVEDEVGGGYEQYF
TGCAGCGTTGAAGATGAGGTCGGGGGCGGATACGAGCAGTACTTC
>TRBV9|TRBJ2-3|-|TRBD2
CASSVGHSGTADTQYF
TGTGCCAGCAGCGTAGGGCATAGCGGGACTGCAGATACGCAGTATTTT
>TRBV20-1|TRBJ2-3|-|-
CSASRGPSTDTQYF
TGCAGTGCTAGCCGGGGCCCTAGCACAGATACGCAGTATTTT
>TRBV12-3/TRBV12-4|TRBJ2-2|many|TRBD1
CASRQGNTGELFF
TGTGCCAGTCGACAGGGGAACACCGGGGAGCTGTTTTTT
>TRBV20-1|TRBJ2-3|-|-
CSGQGGRSTDTQYF
TGCAGTGGTCAGGGAGGACGAAGCACAGATACGCAGTATTTT
>TRBV6-1|TRBJ1-5|-|-
CASRGRTEQPQHF
TGTGCCAGCAGAGGACGGACGGAACAGCCCCAGCATTTT
>TRBV7-9|TRBJ2-2|-|-
CASSPYRRVTGELFF
TGTGCCAGCAGCCCATATCGTCGGGTCACCGGGGAGCTGTTTTTT